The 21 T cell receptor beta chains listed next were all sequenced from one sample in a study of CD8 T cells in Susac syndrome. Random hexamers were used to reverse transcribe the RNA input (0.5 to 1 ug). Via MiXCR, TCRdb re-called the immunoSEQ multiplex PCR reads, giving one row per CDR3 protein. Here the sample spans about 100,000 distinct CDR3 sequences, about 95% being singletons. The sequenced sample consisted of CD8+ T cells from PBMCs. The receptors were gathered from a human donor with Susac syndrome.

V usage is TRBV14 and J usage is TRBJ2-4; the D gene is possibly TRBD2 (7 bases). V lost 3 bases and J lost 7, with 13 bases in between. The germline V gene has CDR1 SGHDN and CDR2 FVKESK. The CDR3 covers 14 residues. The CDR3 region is CASSHGGRMNIQYF. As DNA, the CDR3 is TGTGCCAGCAGCCACGGGGGGCGCATGAACATTCAGTACTTC. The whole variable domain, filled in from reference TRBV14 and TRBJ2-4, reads EAGVTQFPSHSVIEKGQTVTLRCDPISGHDNLYWYRRVMGKEIKFLLHFVKESKQDESGMPNNRFLAERTGGTYSTLKVQPAELEDSGVYFCASSHGGRMNIQYFGAGTRLSVL.

The DNA of the CDR3 is TGTGCCAGCAGTTCCGGGACACCTGGAAACACCATATATTTT. Its translation: CASSSGTPGNTIYF. The genes are TRBV2 and TRBJ1-3; D is possibly TRBD1 (6 bases). From germline, CDR1 is SNHLY and CDR2 FYNNEI. This CDR3 is built from 14 residues. With 5 bases removed from V and 2 bases from J, the gap between germline ends came to 10 bases.

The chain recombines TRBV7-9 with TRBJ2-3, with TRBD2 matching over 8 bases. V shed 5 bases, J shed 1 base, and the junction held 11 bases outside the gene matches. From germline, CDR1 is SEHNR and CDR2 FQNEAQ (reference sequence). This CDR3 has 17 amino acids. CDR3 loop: CASSAHPYSGGTDTQYF. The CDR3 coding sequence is TGTGCCAGCAGCGCGCACCCCTATAGCGGGGGCACAGATACGCAGTATTTT.

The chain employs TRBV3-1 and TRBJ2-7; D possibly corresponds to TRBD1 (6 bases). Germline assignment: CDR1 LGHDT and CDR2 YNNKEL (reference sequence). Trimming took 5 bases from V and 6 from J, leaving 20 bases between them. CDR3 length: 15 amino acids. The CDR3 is CASSKGPGHWFEQYF. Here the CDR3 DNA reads TGTGCCAGCAGCAAAGGTCCGGGACACTGGTTCGAGCAGTACTTC.

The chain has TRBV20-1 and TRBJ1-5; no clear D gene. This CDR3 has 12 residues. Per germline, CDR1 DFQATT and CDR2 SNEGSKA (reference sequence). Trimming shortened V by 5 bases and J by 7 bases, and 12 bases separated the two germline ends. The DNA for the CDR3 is TGCAGTGCTGGAAGGGTTCAGCAGCCCCAGCATTTT. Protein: CSAGRVQQPQHF.

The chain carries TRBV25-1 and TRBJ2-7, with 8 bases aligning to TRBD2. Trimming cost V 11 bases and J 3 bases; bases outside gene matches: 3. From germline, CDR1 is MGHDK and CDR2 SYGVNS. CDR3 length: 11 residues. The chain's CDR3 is CAYSGGYEQYF. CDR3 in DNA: TGTGCCTACAGCGGGGGCTACGAGCAGTACTTC.

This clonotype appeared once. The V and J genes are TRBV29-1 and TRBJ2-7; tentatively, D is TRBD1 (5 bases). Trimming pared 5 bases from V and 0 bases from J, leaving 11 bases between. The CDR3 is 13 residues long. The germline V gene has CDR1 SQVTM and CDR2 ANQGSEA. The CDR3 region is CSVRSGNSYEQYF. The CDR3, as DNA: TGCAGCGTTCGGTCAGGGAACTCCTACGAGCAGTACTTC.

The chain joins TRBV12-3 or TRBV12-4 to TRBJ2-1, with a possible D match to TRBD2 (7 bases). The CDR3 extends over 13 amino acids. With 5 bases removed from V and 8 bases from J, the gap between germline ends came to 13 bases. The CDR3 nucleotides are TGTGCCAGCAGTGGAGGGGGGGCGGATGAGCAGTTCTTC. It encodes CASSGGGADEQFF.

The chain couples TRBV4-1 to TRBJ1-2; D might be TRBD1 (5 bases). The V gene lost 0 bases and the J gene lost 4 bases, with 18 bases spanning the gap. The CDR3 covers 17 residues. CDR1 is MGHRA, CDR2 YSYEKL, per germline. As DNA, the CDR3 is TGCGCCAGCAGCCAAGATCATTCGGGTGGGCAGGGCTATGGCTACACCTTC. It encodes CASSQDHSGGQGYGYTF.

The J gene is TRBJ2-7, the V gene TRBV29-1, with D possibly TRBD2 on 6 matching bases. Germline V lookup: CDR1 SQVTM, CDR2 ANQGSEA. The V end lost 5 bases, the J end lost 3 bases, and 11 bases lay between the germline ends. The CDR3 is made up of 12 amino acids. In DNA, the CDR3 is TGCAGCGTTTCCGGGGGAGACTACGAGCAGTACTTC. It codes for CSVSGGDYEQYF.

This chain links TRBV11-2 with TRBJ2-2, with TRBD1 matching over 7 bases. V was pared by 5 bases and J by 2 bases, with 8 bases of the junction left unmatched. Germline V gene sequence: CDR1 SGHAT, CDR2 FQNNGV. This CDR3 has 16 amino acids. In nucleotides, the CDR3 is TGTGCCAGCAGCCCGGGACAGTGGGGAAACACCGGGGAGCTGTTTTTT. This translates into CASSPGQWGNTGELFF.

In nucleotides, the CDR3 is TGTGCCAGTGGCCTGGACAGGGACCAGCCCCAGCATTTT. It codes for CASGLDRDQPQHF. The rearrangement joins TRBV19 to TRBJ1-5; TRBD1 matches at 8 bases. This CDR3 is built from 13 residues. Germline trimming cut 8 bases from V and 7 bases from J; bases unmatched to any gene: 7. From germline, CDR1 is LNHDA and CDR2 SQIVND (reference sequence).

CDR3 residues: CASSFGTLNTEAFF. The CDR3 coding sequence is TGTGCCAGCAGTTTTGGGACTTTGAACACTGAAGCTTTCTTT. The chain carries TRBV12-3 or TRBV12-4 and TRBJ1-1; perhaps TRBD1 as D (5 bases). This CDR3 is 14 amino acids long. The V end lost 3 bases, the J end lost 0 bases, and 8 bases lay between the germline ends.

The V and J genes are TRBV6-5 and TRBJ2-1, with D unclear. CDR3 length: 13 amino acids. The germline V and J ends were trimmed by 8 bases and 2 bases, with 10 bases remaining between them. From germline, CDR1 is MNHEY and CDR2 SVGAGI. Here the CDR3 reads CASSVTTYNEQFF. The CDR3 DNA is TGTGCCAGCTCCGTAACTACCTACAATGAGCAGTTCTTC.

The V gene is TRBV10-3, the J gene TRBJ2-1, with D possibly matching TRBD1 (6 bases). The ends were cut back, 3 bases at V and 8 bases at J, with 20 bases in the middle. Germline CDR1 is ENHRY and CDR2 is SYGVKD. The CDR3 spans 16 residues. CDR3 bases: TGTGCCATCAGTGATTCACAGGGTAGTGGATGGTATGAGCAGTTCTTC. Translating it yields CAISDSQGSGWYEQFF.

CDR3 sequence reads: CASSNPSGSGNTIYF. DNA for the CDR3: TGTGCCAGCAGCAATCCCTCGGGGTCTGGAAACACCATATATTTT. This sequence joins TRBV25-1 and TRBJ1-3; D is ambiguous. Germline V gene data show CDR1 as MGHDK and CDR2 as SYGVNS. The V end was cut by 6 bases, the J end by 1 base, with 13 bases between. This CDR3 contains 15 residues.

For the CDR3, the DNA is TGCGCCAGCAGTCACCCCGGGATGGGACCCCTCCACTTT. It codes for CASSHPGMGPLHF. This chain links TRBV23-1 with TRBJ1-6, with no clear D. TRBV23-1 is sorted into the ORF group, with uncertain function. The CDR3 is 13 amino acids. Trimming pared 3 bases from V and 12 bases from J, leaving 12 bases between.

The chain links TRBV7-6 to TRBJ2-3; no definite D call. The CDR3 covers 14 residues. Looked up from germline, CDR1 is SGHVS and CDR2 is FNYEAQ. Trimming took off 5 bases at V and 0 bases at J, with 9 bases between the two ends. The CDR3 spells CASSRSASTDTQYF. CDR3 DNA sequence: TGTGCCAGCAGCCGAAGTGCTAGCACAGATACGCAGTATTTT.

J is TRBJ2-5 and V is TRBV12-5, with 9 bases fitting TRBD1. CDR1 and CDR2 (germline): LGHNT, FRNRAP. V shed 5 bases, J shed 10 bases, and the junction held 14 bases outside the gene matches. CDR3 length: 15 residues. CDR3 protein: CASGPPGQGWPDQYF. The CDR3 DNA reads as TGTGCTAGTGGTCCACCGGGACAGGGATGGCCGGACCAGTACTTC.

CDR3 protein: CASSQDGGFGYNEQFF. The CDR3 DNA reads as TGTGCCAGCAGCCAGGATGGGGGCTTTGGGTACAATGAGCAGTTCTTC. The rearrangement joins TRBV3-1 to TRBJ2-1, with TRBD1 as a possible D gene (6 bases). Trimming took off 3 bases at V and 4 bases at J, with 16 bases between the two ends. Germline CDR1 is LGHDT and CDR2 is YNNKEL (reference sequence). The CDR3 is 16 residues long.

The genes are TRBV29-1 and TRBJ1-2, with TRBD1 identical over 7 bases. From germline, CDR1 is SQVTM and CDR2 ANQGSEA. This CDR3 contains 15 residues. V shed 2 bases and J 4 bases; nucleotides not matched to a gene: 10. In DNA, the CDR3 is TGCAGCGTTGAATGGAGACAGGGCTCCGTCTATGGCTACACCTTC. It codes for CSVEWRQGSVYGYTF.